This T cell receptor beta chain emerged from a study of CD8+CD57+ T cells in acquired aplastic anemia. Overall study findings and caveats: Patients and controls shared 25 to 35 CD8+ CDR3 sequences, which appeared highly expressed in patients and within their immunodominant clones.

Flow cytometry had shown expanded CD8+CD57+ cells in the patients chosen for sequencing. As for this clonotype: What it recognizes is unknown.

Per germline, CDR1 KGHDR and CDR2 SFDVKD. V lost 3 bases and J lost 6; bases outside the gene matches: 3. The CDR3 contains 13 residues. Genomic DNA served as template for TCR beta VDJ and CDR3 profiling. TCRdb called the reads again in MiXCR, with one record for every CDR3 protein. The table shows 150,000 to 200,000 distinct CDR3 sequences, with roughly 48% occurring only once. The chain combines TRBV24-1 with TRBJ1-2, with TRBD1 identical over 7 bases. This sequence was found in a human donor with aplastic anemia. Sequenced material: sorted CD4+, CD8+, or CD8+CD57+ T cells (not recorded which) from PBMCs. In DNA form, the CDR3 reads TGTGCCACCAGTGATGGACAGGTGAATGGCTACACCTTC. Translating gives CATSDGQVNGYTF.